The present T cell receptor (beta chain) was sequenced within a study of blood T cell repertoires in COVID-19. Study in general: The study drew acute and convalescent COVID-19 samples from the United States, Italy and Spain.

This CDR3 comprises 13 residues. V lost 4 bases and J lost 6, with 13 bases in between. The germline V gene has CDR1 SGHTA and CDR2 FQGNSA. Assay used: immunoSEQ multiplex PCR; TCRdb lists only in-frame clones, some missing. This sample has under 25,000 clones; 75% to 85% occur once, and the top ten carry about 46%. Input material: peripheral blood. The chain combines TRBV7-2 with TRBJ2-7, with D hard to call. This clonotype was sampled from an older man with acute or convalescent COVID-19. The CDR3 protein is CASSSALGREQYF. The CDR3 bases are TGTGCCAGCAGCTCCGCCTTGGGCCGCGAGCAGTACTTC.